Sequencing of this T cell receptor beta chain was carried out in a study of blood T cell repertoires in COVID-19 (dated by TCRdb to the early 2020s). General notes on the study: Collaborator samples came from the United States, Italy and Spain and covered acute and convalescent phases of COVID-19. Where available, HLA class I and class II types were obtained from metadata supplied by the sample provider rather than from assay-based typing. Samples were obtained from the ongoing ImmuneRACE study (first 160 participants) and from approximately 1,200 subjects provided by 6 global collaborators. The repertoires were released in a freely available public database meant as a resource for research on the immune response to SARS-CoV-2. The prospective study material was composed of cDNA or gDNA derived from T cells, B-cell-depleted T cells, or PBMCs. Deeply sampled blood TCRbeta repertoires from subjects exposed to, actively infected with, or recovered from COVID-19 were included in the dataset. The sample metadata nearly always contained a de-identified subject ID, COVID-19 status, age in years and sex.

In Seattle, one collaborating source enrolled patients while the infection was active and tracked those patients longitudinally over the course of disease. Whole blood was collected in K2EDTA tubes by collaborating institutions according to the institutions' own protocols. For TCRbeta analysis, collaborator samples were shipped as frozen whole blood, as isolated PBMCs, or as DNA extracted from either sample type. TCRbeta CDR3 regions were amplified from genomic DNA by means of the immunoSEQ Assay, a bias-controlled multiplex PCR. The study's processing was this. Nucleated cell counts per sample were estimated from amplification of reference gene primers within the assay. To quantify the absolute abundance of each unique TCRbeta CDR3 rearrangement, sequence reads were collapsed and filtered. For each sample, productive Simpson clonality was calculated as the square root of Simpson's diversity index across productive rearrangements. The table was pulled from immuneACCESS by TCRdb, which kept in-frame rearrangements only. Such tables lose some clones; where checked, under half of the loss comes from unresolved V genes, and the rest has no known cause. V, J and clone size are taken as reported in that table, and D and trimming were inferred from the DNA itself. This sample has about 60,000 clones in its table, and 80% to 85% of those were observed once. The ten largest clonotypes hold 15% to 25% of the sample.

The investigation overall reported the following: The amount of clinical and demographic metadata varied by source and participant and was provided uncurated.

Reading from cysteine to phenylalanine, the CDR3 counts 14 amino acids. CDR3 DNA only is kept here, 42 bases in frame from base 1. About this clone itself: The antigen it binds to is not known. No quality values exist for individual bases; no much larger clone is one base distant.

This receptor was obtained from a man between 25 and 39 years old with COVID-19, enrolled during active disease. The chain links TRBV12-2 with TRBJ2-1; the D call of TRBD2 is as the table states it, not checked on the DNA. TRBV12-2 represents a pseudogene. Sequenced sample: peripheral blood. The nucleotide sequence is given as TGTGCAAGTCGGGCGACTAGCGGGGATAATGAGCAGTTCTTC. Translation gives CASRATSGDNEQFF.